This T cell receptor beta chain was captured in a study of cytomegalovirus exposure and HLA in healthy donors (dated by TCRdb to the late 2010s). Study-level background: According to an earlier analysis of several hundred of the donors, about 190 million T cells yielded over 90 million unique TCR beta sequences and less than 300 Gb of sequence data. Alongside the repertoire data, information on donor age, sex, ethnicity and CMV serostatus was compiled. To predict cytomegalovirus infection status, the study brought together high-throughput TCR immunosequencing, statistical association of individual TCRs with disease status, and machine learning. An earlier analysis of nearly 600 of the donors applied high-throughput TCR beta sequencing to assess whether each TCR beta V gene segment acted as functional or pseudogenic. Using immunosequencing, the study profiled T cell repertoires from around 670 subjects and related those repertoires to cytomegalovirus serostatus. The number of typed donors differed by locus: roughly 620-630 for A, B, C, DRB1 and DQB1; 500 to 550 for DQA1; approximately 600 for DPA1; and 400 to 480 for DPB1. Among 398 genotyped donors of the cohort, an average of about 240,000 unique TCR beta nucleotide sequences were sequenced per donor, roughly 20% of them non-productive. A handful of DR-DQ haplotypes were treated as single units for association and clustering because of strong linkage in the cohort. Every discovery cohort repertoire had been produced on one sequencing platform. Among the roughly 400 genotyped donors, around 81% belonged to the genetic ancestry cluster associated with self-reported Caucasian donors. Class I and class II HLA loci were covered by the typing at four-digit resolution. An early release covering just under 650 HLA-typed donors comprised roughly 300 gigabases of sequencing data and some 79 million unique TCR sequences. A later genetic analysis took genome-wide SNP genotypes for about three fifths of the 666 donors and used that subset as a discovery cohort. Along with the roughly 710-subject first cohort, a separate validation cohort of 120 different subjects was used. The study was designed to test whether signatures of past pathogen exposure could be identified by cataloging public T cell receptors. To study patterns of TCR occurrence, a later analysis re-analyzed previously published TCR beta repertoires from 666 donors and added high-resolution HLA genotyping. Rather than drawing on any new phenotypic data, the later analysis identified candidate immune exposures from TCR beta sequences and the way those sequences occurred across donors. Study-level results and caveats: CMV serostatus was the only immune exposure information available for the cohort. In both the original and validation cohorts, the classifier was reported to diagnose cytomegalovirus status with high specificity and sensitivity. A later genetic analysis associated a missense DCLRE1C variant with V-gene and J-gene trimming of TCR beta chains, and an independent cohort replicated the association. Linkage disequilibrium might explain the correlated functional status among segregating V segments, but an unknown experimental factor could not be ruled out. Because counts were too low, roughly 18 rarely observed V segments, including chromosome 9 orphons, were left out of the earlier analysis of roughly 600 of the donors. In an earlier analysis of around 500 of the donors, most TCR beta V segments appeared in productive rearrangements about 87% or about 30% of the time, broadly matching IMGT annotations. Some IMGT-functional V segments, including TRBV6-2 and TRBV6-3, could not be told apart with the 87-base-pair reads, so those segments were excluded. A later analysis reported that several top co-occurrence clusters appeared linked to parvovirus B19, influenza, CMV and Epstein-Barr virus. A later analysis found that TCR association rates varied across HLA loci, with DRB1 alleles showing the most associated TCRs and HLA-C alleles the fewest. Sequencing depth was assumed to be roughly uniform across donors in the presence/absence analyses, though that assumption may not hold. A cluster of highly shared sequence variants was judged likely to be a technical artifact of the sequencing pipeline. In this cohort, only TCR beta chains were sequenced, and detectable features were limited by the absence of alpha or paired-chain data. According to a later genetic analysis, donors in an Asian-associated ancestry cluster had fewer N-insertions in productive TCRs than the roughly 700-donor mean. According to a later analysis, most CMV-associated TCR beta chains appeared to be HLA-restricted, and the HLA associations seemed to be driven largely by CMV exposure. In a later analysis, HLA-associated TCR beta chains were found to be more clonally expanded and to have lower generation probabilities than equally common non-associated chains. Assigning TCR associations to individual alleles was difficult when HLA alleles, especially DR and DQ, strongly co-occurred. In vitro tests confirmed that three of the cytomegalovirus-associated TCR beta chains recognize cytomegalovirus antigens. The study gave a list of about 170 TCR beta chains associated with cytomegalovirus. Across donors, most TCR sequences were observed very rarely, whereas some public TCRs were present in many individuals. Because HLA typing was missing for some donors at each locus, association tests included only the typed subset. In a later analysis, 15,000 to 20,000 TCR beta sequences were associated with specific HLA alleles at a false discovery rate of 0.05. A further reported finding was that TCR beta sequences accurately predicted the HLA-A and HLA-B alleles for most subjects in the first cohort. It was suggested by the authors that the approach could potentially be generalized to other disease states and immunological phenotypes.

CDR1 is given as LNHDA and CDR2 as SQIVND, both from the germline V gene (reference sequence). Here V drops 5 bases and J drops 1 base, and the junction holds 4 bases not matched to any gene. From cysteine to phenylalanine, the CDR3 is 14 amino acids long. Just the 42-base CDR3 DNA is kept, in frame starting at base 1. In total, approximately 610 healthy bone marrow donors made up the cohort. At the time of sampling, every cohort member was nominally healthy, though immune exposures that went unrecorded were likely present. The donor tested CMV seropositive, placing the donor among the 250 to 350 seropositive members of the cohort. A peripheral blood sample was collected from each donor, and TCR beta sequencing was performed on peripheral blood mononuclear cells. Genomic DNA was extracted from the blood cell samples with the Qiagen DNeasy Blood Extraction Kit. Preparation of the library involved the immunoSEQ multiplex PCR assay. The multiplex PCR relied on a mix of 60 forward primers for TCR Vbeta segments and 13 reverse primers for TCR Jbeta segments. Amplification of the CDR3 region of rearranged TCR beta genes was performed with a multiplex PCR assay on genomic DNA. Amplified TCR beta libraries were sequenced as 87-base-pair reads on the Illumina HiSeq System. Processing in the source paper ran as follows. A later analysis counted some 74 million unique TCR beta chains across the 600 to 850 repertoires, and approximately 11 million of these chains were shared by at least two donors. To remove PCR and sequencing errors, raw reads were error-corrected and collapsed into unique sequences using a nearest-neighbor algorithm that merged closely related sequences. To assign V, D and J gene segments, CDR3 sequences were aligned to IMGT reference sequences. For a sequence to be retained, at least a six-nucleotide match to both a V gene segment and a J gene segment was required. Rearrangements were called productive when the CDR3 lacked stop codons and stayed in frame with V and J; all others were non-productive. CDR3 was defined according to IMGT convention as the region running from the second conserved V-encoded cysteine to the conserved J-encoded phenylalanine. In an earlier analysis of 550 to 650 of the donors, sequences lacking an unambiguous match to a single V gene segment were excluded. In an earlier analysis of several hundred of the donors, a V segment was called functional when productive rearrangements were above 56.7%, and segregating when the standard deviation between donors exceeded 5%. A statistical classification framework was built to diagnose cytomegalovirus status from the catalog of TCR beta chain sequences. In a later analysis, TCR nucleotide sequences were compared against IMGT/GENE-DB human TR gene sequences so that V and J genes could be assigned. In a later analysis, CDR3 sequences and most-parsimonious VDJ recombination scenarios were assigned using the TCRdist pipeline. In a later analysis, each TCR beta chain was defined by its CDR3 amino acid sequence together with its V-gene family, and reads without a unique V-gene family were excluded. As a way to deal with suspected cross-contamination and a sequencing artifact, a later analysis dropped 500 to 700 nucleotide sequences that were highly shared and had low generation probability. In a later analysis, a clonal expansion index for each public chain was calculated from normalized within-repertoire ranks of inferred template counts. In a later analysis, generation probabilities were computed using a VDJ recombination model fitted to out-of-frame rearrangements, and the results were checked against IGoR. A later analysis scored TCR-TCR, TCR-HLA and TCR-CMV co-occurrence with hypergeometric tests, applying a repertoire-size bias correction to TCR pairs. False discovery rates were estimated in a later analysis by permuting HLA or CMV assignments 20 times. In a later analysis, co-occurring TCRs were grouped with DBSCAN, and TCRdist sequence similarity was added when clustering was performed within HLA-allele-positive subsets. Co-occurrence clustering excluded repertoires with fewer than 30,000 or more than 120,000 public chains, plus five with anomalous nucleotide sharing. What TCRdb holds here is the immuneACCESS table cut down to in-frame rearrangements. Part of the clones is not present; checked against another copy, under half of the missing clones reflect an unresolved V gene, and the others are unexplained. V and J calls and clone size follow that table, whereas D and trimming were derived from the DNA. The sample yields some 100,000 clones; over 60% were counted once. The top ten hold under 4% of the sample.

Concerning this clone: Its antigen is still unknown. Base quality data are lacking; no much larger clone is found one base away.

The rearranged chain carries TRBV19 and TRBJ1-2, with TRBD1 identical over 7 junction bases. The origin of this receptor is a male donor in good health and CMV-seropositive. Sequencing input: PBMCs. Read as DNA, the sequence is TGTGCCAGTAGTGCACGACAGGGTAACTATGGCTACACCTTC. It translates as CASSARQGNYGYTF.